This TCR beta chain appears in the sequencing data of a study of identical twins. General study results and limits: Within cord blood, abundant beta clonotypes carried fewer insertions, but memory repertoires showed no such trend. Out-of-frame alpha sequences common to twins exhibited a surplus of low generation probability.

TCRdb analysed the 5' RACE reads with MiXCR anew, one entry per CDR3 protein. The sample holds fewer than 250,000 distinct CDR3 sequences, roughly 7.5% seen once. In this sample, this clonotype turned up a few times. Its antigen remains unidentified. The donors were all healthy and Caucasian. The same data also contributed to another study, on yellow fever vaccine responses in identical twins.

Sequencing used memory (CD45RO+) T cells sorted from blood. The origin of this receptor is a woman aged 18-29 years in good health.

CDR3 sequence (DNA): TGTGCCACCAGCAGAGATCGGTCCCCGGATAACACAGATACGCAGTATTTT. It translates to CATSRDRSPDNTDTQYF. The chain recombines TRBV15 with TRBJ2-3; the D is unclear. Germline CDR1 LNHNV, CDR2 YYDKDF (reference sequence). This CDR3 has 17 amino acids. Trimming removed 0 bases at V and 2 bases at J, with 15 bases between.